These 28 T cell receptor beta chains came from one sample sequenced in a study of shared clonotypes between healthy human individuals. Sequenced by immunoSEQ multiplex PCR; TCRdb stores in-frame clones only, minus some. The sample consists of over a million clones, 96% of them appearing once. The specimen sequenced was naive CD4+ T cells sorted from blood. Subset noted: CD45RA+ positively selected. These receptor sequences come from a man aged 25-40 years in good health.

Points on this clone: Sequence at one end of the junction differs from germline and may be a read error. The chain joins TRBV5-1 to TRBJ2-7; no clear D gene. Per germline, CDR1 SGHRS and CDR2 YFSETQ. The CDR3 loop spans 13 amino acids. The CDR3 protein is CASSPSHPEYENF. The CDR3 DNA sequence: TGCGCCAGCAGCCCCTCCCATCCGGAATATGAGAACTTC.

This chain joins TRBV20-1 and TRBJ2-1; no definite D call. CDR3 size: 11 residues. Germline V lookup: CDR1 DFQATT, CDR2 SNEGSKA (reference sequence). Trimming shortened V by 6 bases and J by 5 bases, and 8 bases separated the two germline ends. The CDR3 is CSARFHNEQFF. CDR3 nucleotides: TGCAGTGCCCGTTTTCACAATGAGCAGTTCTTC.

The V gene is TRBV6-1, the J gene TRBJ1-1, with D possibly being TRBD1 (5 bases). CDR1 and CDR2 from the germline V gene are MNHNS and SASEGT. Trimming pared 1 base from V and 5 bases from J, leaving 11 bases between. The CDR3 is 14 amino acids. CDR3 region: CASSEVGEGTEAFF. As DNA, the CDR3 is TGTGCCAGCAGTGAAGTGGGGGAGGGGACTGAAGCTTTCTTT.

The chain couples TRBV19 to TRBJ2-1, with TRBD2 matching over 8 bases. CDR1 is LNHDA and CDR2 is SQIVND in the germline V gene (reference sequence). V dropped 4 bases and J dropped 8; count of bases not matched to a gene: 13. The CDR3 is 16 amino acids. The CDR3 sequence: CASSRHFATSVYEQFF. CDR3 coding DNA: TGTGCCAGTAGTAGACATTTTGCGACTAGCGTCTATGAGCAGTTCTTC.

The rearrangement joins TRBV19 to TRBJ2-7; 8 nucleotides line up with TRBD2. Per germline, CDR1 LNHDA and CDR2 SQIVND (reference sequence). The CDR3 is made up of 14 amino acids. Unmatched junction bases numbered 3, after V lost 5 bases and J lost 0 bases. The CDR3 here is CASSSSGSSYEQYF. The CDR3 coding sequence is TGTGCCAGTAGTTCCAGCGGGAGCTCCTACGAGCAGTACTTC.

The chain couples TRBV9 to TRBJ2-1; D remains ambiguous. The V end was cut by 2 bases, the J end by 2 bases, with 14 bases between. CDR1 and CDR2 (germline): SGDLS, YYNGEE. The CDR3 sequence is 16 residues long. The CDR3 loop is CASSVGDRRPYNEQFF. The CDR3 region has the DNA TGTGCCAGCAGCGTGGGCGATCGGCGCCCCTACAATGAGCAGTTCTTC.

This sequence joins TRBV18 and TRBJ2-5; a possible D gene is TRBD2 (6 bases). V was pared by 2 bases and J by 1 base, with 8 bases between. The CDR3 length is 14 residues. The germline V gene encodes CDR1 KGHSH and CDR2 LQKENI. CDR3 nucleotides: TGTGCCAGCTCACCAGTGGGACTCCAAGAGACCCAGTACTTC. This codes for CASSPVGLQETQYF.

This clone showed up just once. The chain carries TRBV6-1 and TRBJ2-7; D uncertain. CDR1 and CDR2 from the germline V gene are MNHNS and SASEGT. Trimming took 6 bases from V and 3 from J, leaving 18 bases between them. This CDR3 is 15 amino acids long. In nucleotides, the CDR3 is TGTGCCAGCAGGGCAGGCAACTCGCTCCTCTACGAGCAGTACTTC. Protein sequence: CASRAGNSLLYEQYF.

This clone was picked up one time. Different DNA sequences within this sample yield the same CDR3. This chain uses TRBV6-1 with TRBJ2-7; D is uncertain. The germline V gene encodes CDR1 MNHNS and CDR2 SASEGT. V gave up 3 bases and J gave up 4 bases, with 4 bases separating them. The CDR3 spans 11 residues. The CDR3 spells CASSDLYEQYF. The CDR3 coding sequence is TGTGCCAGCAGTGATTTATACGAGCAGTACTTC.

The chain combines TRBV18 with TRBJ2-5, with 10 bases aligning to TRBD1. V shed 0 bases and J 4 bases; nucleotides not matched to a gene: 2. There are 15 residues in the CDR3. Germline-derived CDR1 and CDR2 are KGHSH and LQKENI. CDR3 in amino acids: CASSPPGDRGETQYF. Written as DNA, the CDR3 is TGTGCCAGCTCACCACCGGGGGACAGGGGAGAGACCCAGTACTTC.

The V and J genes are TRBV27 and TRBJ2-2; D gene unclear. This CDR3 has 17 residues. Germline values: CDR1 MNHEY, CDR2 SMNVEV (reference sequence). Trimming pared 4 bases from V and 0 bases from J, leaving 15 bases between. This chain's CDR3 is CASSSAIWQSNTGELFF. The DNA for the CDR3 is TGTGCCAGCAGTTCCGCCATTTGGCAATCGAACACCGGGGAGCTGTTTTTT.

The chain uses TRBV18 and TRBJ2-1; perhaps TRBD1 as D (6 bases). Deletions cut 0 bases from V and 6 bases from J, with 6 bases between. This CDR3 contains 13 residues. Germline V gene data show CDR1 as KGHSH and CDR2 as LQKENI. This CDR3 reads CASSPPGANEQFF. The CDR3 DNA reads as TGTGCCAGCTCACCACCGGGGGCCAATGAGCAGTTCTTC.

With regard to this clone: The identical CDR3 is also encoded by other nucleotide sequences in the sample. This chain uses TRBV11-2 with TRBJ2-7; D gene unclear. Trimming left V 5 bases short and J 3 bases short, with 8 bases between. The CDR3 has 12 residues. Germline V CDR1 and CDR2: SGHAT, FQNNGV. CDR3 coding DNA: TGTGCCAGCAGCCTGACAAGCTACGAGCAGTACTTC. Amino acid sequence: CASSLTSYEQYF.

V gene TRBV30 combines with J gene TRBJ2-5; the D is unclear. The CDR3 is made up of 15 amino acids. The V and J ends lost 0 bases and 4 bases respectively, with 15 bases between them. Germline values: CDR1 GTSNPN, CDR2 SVGIG (reference sequence). The CDR3 reads CAWSVRRSLGETQYF. As DNA, the CDR3 is TGTGCCTGGAGTGTACGGCGGAGCCTAGGAGAGACCCAGTACTTC. Full variable domain (rest looked up from reference TRBV30 and TRBJ2-5): SQTIHQWPATLVQPVGSPLSLECTVEGTSNPNLYWYRQAAGRGLQLLFYSVGIGQISSEVPQNLSASRPQDRQFILSSKKLLLSDSGFYLCAWSVRRSLGETQYFGPGTRLLVL.

The rearrangement joins TRBV7-9 to TRBJ2-1; 13 bases are shared with TRBD2. Germline V CDR1 and CDR2: SEHNR, FQNEAQ (reference sequence). The ends lost 5 bases at V and 7 bases at J; junction bases unmatched: 8. This CDR3 has 16 residues. CDR3 in amino acids: CASSPRTSGRGNEQFF. The CDR3 DNA follows: TGTGCCAGCAGCCCAAGGACTAGCGGGAGAGGGAATGAGCAGTTCTTC. Full variable domain (rest looked up from reference TRBV7-9 and TRBJ2-1): DTGVSQNPRHKITKRGQNVTFRCDPISEHNRLYWYRQTLGQGPEFLTYFQNEAQLEKSRLLSDRFSAERPKGSFSTLEIQRTEQGDSAMYLCASSPRTSGRGNEQFFGPGTRLTVL.

This chain links TRBV6-1 with TRBJ2-1, with 12 nucleotides matching TRBD2. The germline V gene encodes CDR1 MNHNS and CDR2 SASEGT. The CDR3 covers 17 residues. The V segment lost 2 bases and the J segment 8 bases; nucleotides outside the gene matches: 10. The CDR3 sequence is CASSEPRLAGVNHEQFF. CDR3 coding DNA: TGTGCCAGCAGTGAACCCCGACTAGCGGGAGTTAACCATGAGCAGTTCTTC.

In its sample, this clone was seen once. This chain joins TRBV5-4 and TRBJ2-7, with 11 bases identical to TRBD1. Unmatched junction bases numbered 3, after V lost 4 bases and J lost 0 bases. The CDR3 loop spans 15 amino acids. Germline V gives CDR1 SGHNT, CDR2 YYREEE (reference sequence). The chain's CDR3 is CASSGTGGTSYEQYF. CDR3 in DNA: TGTGCCAGCAGCGGGACAGGGGGAACCTCCTACGAGCAGTACTTC. Using reference TRBV5-4 and TRBJ2-7 for the parts outside the CDR3, the full variable domain is ETGVTQSPTHLIKTRGQQVTLRCSSQSGHNTVSWYQQALGQGPQFIFQYYREEENGRGNFPPRFSGLQFPNYSSELNVNALELDDSALYLCASSGTGGTSYEQYFGPGTRLTVT.

This chain links TRBV2 with TRBJ2-3; the D is unclear. The CDR3 has 11 residues. Trimming pared 8 bases from V and 6 bases from J, leaving 9 bases between. Germline-derived CDR1 and CDR2 are SNHLY and FYNNEI. The CDR3 DNA follows: TGTGCCAGCGCCGGTCTTGATACGCAGTATTTT. Its translation is CASAGLDTQYF.

This chain uses TRBV19 with TRBJ2-7; 12 bases match TRBD2. The ends lost 5 bases at V and 5 bases at J; junction bases unmatched: 4. Per the germline V gene, CDR1 is LNHDA and CDR2 is SQIVND (reference sequence). CDR3 size: 14 residues. CDR3 loop: CASSATSGRHEQYF. Here the CDR3 DNA reads TGTGCCAGTAGTGCGACTAGCGGGAGACACGAGCAGTACTTC.

The rearrangement uses TRBV2 and TRBJ2-1; D is ambiguous. V lost 5 bases to trimming and J lost 1 base, with 6 bases between them. The CDR3 is 13 amino acids. Germline assignment: CDR1 SNHLY and CDR2 FYNNEI. The CDR3 nucleotides read TGTGCCAGCAGTAGCGTGTCCTACAATGAGCAGTTCTTC. Protein sequence: CASSSVSYNEQFF.

This chain uses TRBV4-2 with TRBJ2-3, with 11 bases that match TRBD2. The CDR3 totals 18 residues. V lost 3 bases and J lost 2; bases outside the gene matches: 10. Germline V gene data show CDR1 as LGHNA and CDR2 as YNFKEQ. The CDR3 DNA reads TGTGCCAGCAGCCAGGGACTAGCGGTCTCAGTAGTCACAGATACGCAGTATTTT. It codes for CASSQGLAVSVVTDTQYF.

The J gene is TRBJ2-7, the V gene TRBV5-1; a weak D match, TRBD1 (6 bases). The CDR3 consists of 16 residues. Germline values: CDR1 SGHRS, CDR2 YFSETQ. The ends were cut back, 0 bases at V and 4 bases at J, with 17 bases in the middle. This CDR3 is CASSLAQTGSPYEQYF. The CDR3 DNA sequence: TGCGCCAGCAGCTTGGCGCAAACAGGGAGTCCATACGAGCAGTACTTC.

The chain links TRBV27 to TRBJ2-7, with 9 bases that match TRBD2. The CDR3 runs 18 residues. V was pared by 2 bases and J by 5 bases, with 16 bases of the junction left unmatched. From germline, CDR1 is MNHEY and CDR2 SMNVEV (reference sequence). The CDR3 region is CASSLGLAGLNPQDEQYF. CDR3 DNA sequence: TGTGCCAGCAGTTTAGGGCTAGCGGGACTAAATCCTCAGGACGAGCAGTACTTC.

The chain employs TRBV5-4 and TRBJ2-7; D is possibly TRBD2 (6 bases). Germline V gene lookup returns CDR1 SGHNT and CDR2 YYREEE (reference sequence). V lost 4 bases and J 6 bases, leaving 11 bases between the germline ends. This CDR3 has 12 amino acids. The CDR3 protein is CASSLRDSEQYF. The CDR3 coding sequence is TGTGCCAGCAGCCTACGGGACTCCGAGCAGTACTTC.

The chain joins TRBV15 to TRBJ1-1; no definite D call. V was clipped by 1 base and J by 3 bases, with 6 bases between them. CDR3 length equals 13 residues. Germline V lookup: CDR1 LNHNV, CDR2 YYDKDF (reference sequence). The CDR3: CATSRGKYTEAFF. The CDR3 DNA follows: TGTGCCACCAGCAGAGGCAAATACACTGAAGCTTTCTTT.

The chain recombines TRBV19 with TRBJ2-3; TRBD2 matches at 13 bases. The CDR3 length is 16 residues. Trimming cost V 5 bases and J 4 bases; bases outside gene matches: 6. CDR1 and CDR2 (germline): LNHDA, SQIVND (reference sequence). The CDR3 DNA reads TGTGCCAGTAGTCCCCGGACTAGCGGGAGATCAGATACGCAGTATTTT. It translates to CASSPRTSGRSDTQYF. The full variable domain, in which reference TRBV19 and TRBJ2-3 provide the parts outside the CDR3, is DGGITQSPKYLFRKEGQNVTLSCEQNLNHDAMYWYRQDPGQGLRLIYYSQIVNDFQKGDIAEGYSVSREKKESFPLTVTSAQKNPTAFYLCASSPRTSGRSDTQYFGPGTRLTVL.

The chain carries TRBV5-4 and TRBJ2-5; 8 positions match TRBD2. The V segment lost 4 bases and the J segment 0 bases; nucleotides outside the gene matches: 5. CDR1 SGHNT and CDR2 YYREEE come from the germline V gene (reference sequence). The CDR3 totals 15 residues. The CDR3 coding sequence is TGTGCCAGCAGCACCCGACTAGCGAACCAAGAGACCCAGTACTTC. It translates to CASSTRLANQETQYF.

The chain has TRBV18 and TRBJ2-1; TRBD1 is a possible D gene (6 bases). The V and J ends lost 8 bases and 7 bases respectively, with 21 bases between them. The germline V gene has CDR1 KGHSH and CDR2 LQKENI. The CDR3 is 15 residues long. The CDR3 DNA sequence: TGTGCCAGCCCGCCGGACAGATTTCGGTTGAATGAGCAGTTCTTC. It is translated as CASPPDRFRLNEQFF. The full variable domain, with the rest looked up from reference TRBV18 and TRBJ2-1, is NAGVMQNPRHLVRRRGQEARLRCSPMKGHSHVYWYRQLPEEGLKFMVYLQKENIIDESGMPKERFSAEFPKEGPSILRIQQVVRGDSAAYFCASPPDRFRLNEQFFGPGTRLTVL.